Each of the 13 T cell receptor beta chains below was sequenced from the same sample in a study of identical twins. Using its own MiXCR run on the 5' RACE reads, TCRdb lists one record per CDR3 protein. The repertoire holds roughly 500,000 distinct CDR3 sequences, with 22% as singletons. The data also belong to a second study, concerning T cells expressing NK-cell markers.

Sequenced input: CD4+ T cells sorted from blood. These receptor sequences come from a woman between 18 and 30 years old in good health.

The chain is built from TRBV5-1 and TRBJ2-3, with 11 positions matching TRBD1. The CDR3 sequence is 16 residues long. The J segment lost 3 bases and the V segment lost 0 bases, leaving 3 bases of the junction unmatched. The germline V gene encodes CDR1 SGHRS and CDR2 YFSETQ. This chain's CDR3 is CASSLARDRGTDTQYF. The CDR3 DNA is TGCGCCAGCAGCTTGGCGAGGGACAGGGGGACAGATACGCAGTATTTT.

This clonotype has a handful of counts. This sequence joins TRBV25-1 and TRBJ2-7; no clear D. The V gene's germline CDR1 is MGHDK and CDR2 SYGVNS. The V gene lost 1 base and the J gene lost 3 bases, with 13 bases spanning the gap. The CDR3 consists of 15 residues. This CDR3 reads CASSEWYGEDYEQYF. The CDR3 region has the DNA TGTGCCAGCAGTGAATGGTATGGGGAAGACTACGAGCAGTACTTC.

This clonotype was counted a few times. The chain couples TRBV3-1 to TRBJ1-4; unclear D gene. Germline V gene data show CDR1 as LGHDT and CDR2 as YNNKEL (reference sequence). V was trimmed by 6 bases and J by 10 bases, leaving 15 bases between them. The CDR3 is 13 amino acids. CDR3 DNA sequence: TGTGCCAGCAGATTGAAGGTCGGAGGAAAACTGTTTTTT. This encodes CASRLKVGGKLFF.

The CDR3, as DNA: TGTGCCAGCAGCTTAGGCCGAGGTCTATCCCAAGAGACCCAGTACTTC. It encodes CASSLGRGLSQETQYF. V and J are TRBV7-9 and TRBJ2-5, with D uncertain. V lost 1 base and J lost 1, with 13 bases in between. Germline V lookup: CDR1 SEHNR, CDR2 FQNEAQ (reference sequence). CDR3 length: 16 residues.

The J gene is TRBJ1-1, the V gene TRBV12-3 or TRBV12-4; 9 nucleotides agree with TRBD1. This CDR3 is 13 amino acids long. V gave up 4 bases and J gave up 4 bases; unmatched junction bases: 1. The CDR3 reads CASSYRGPTEAFF. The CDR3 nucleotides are TGTGCCAGCAGTTACAGGGGGCCCACTGAAGCTTTCTTT.

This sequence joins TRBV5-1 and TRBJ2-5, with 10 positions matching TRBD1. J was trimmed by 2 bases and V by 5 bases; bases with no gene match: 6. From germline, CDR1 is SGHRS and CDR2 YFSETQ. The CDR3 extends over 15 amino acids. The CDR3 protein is CASRPGTGVQETQYF. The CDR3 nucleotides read TGCGCCAGCAGGCCAGGGACAGGGGTTCAAGAGACCCAGTACTTC.

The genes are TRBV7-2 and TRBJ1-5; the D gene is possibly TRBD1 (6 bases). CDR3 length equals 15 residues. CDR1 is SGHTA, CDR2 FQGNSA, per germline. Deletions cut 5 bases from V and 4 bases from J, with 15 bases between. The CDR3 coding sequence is TGTGCCAGCAGCCAGACAGGAGTAGGGAATCAGCCCCAGCATTTT. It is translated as CASSQTGVGNQPQHF.

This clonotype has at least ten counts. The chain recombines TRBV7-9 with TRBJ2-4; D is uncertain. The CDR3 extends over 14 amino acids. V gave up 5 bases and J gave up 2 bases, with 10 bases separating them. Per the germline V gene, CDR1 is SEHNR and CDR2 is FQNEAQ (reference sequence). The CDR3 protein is CASSEGYTKNIQYF. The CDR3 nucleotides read TGTGCCAGCAGCGAAGGCTACACCAAAAACATTCAGTACTTC.

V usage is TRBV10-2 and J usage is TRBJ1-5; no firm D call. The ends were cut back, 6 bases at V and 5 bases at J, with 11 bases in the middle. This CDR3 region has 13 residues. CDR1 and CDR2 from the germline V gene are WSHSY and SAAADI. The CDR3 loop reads CASRVQGDQPQHF. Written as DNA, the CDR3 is TGCGCCAGCAGGGTACAAGGAGATCAGCCCCAGCATTTT.

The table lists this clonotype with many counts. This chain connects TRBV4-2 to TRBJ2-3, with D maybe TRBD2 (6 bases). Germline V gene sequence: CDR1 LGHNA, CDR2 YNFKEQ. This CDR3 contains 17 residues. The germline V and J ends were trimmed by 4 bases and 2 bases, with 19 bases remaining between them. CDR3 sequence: CASSLLRWREPTDTQYF. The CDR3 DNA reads TGTGCCAGCAGCCTCCTACGGTGGAGGGAGCCCACAGATACGCAGTATTTT.

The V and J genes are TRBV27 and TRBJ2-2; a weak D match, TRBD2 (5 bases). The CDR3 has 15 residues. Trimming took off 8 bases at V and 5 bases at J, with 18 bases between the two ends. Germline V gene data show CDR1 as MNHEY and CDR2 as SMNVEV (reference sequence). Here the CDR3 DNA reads TGTGCCAGCGCTATGACGGGGATAAGGACCGGGGAGCTGTTTTTT. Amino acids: CASAMTGIRTGELFF.

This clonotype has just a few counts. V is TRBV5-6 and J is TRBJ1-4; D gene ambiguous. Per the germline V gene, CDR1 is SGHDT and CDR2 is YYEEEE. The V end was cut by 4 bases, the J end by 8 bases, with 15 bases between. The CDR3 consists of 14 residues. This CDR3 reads CASSLRMTGEKLFF. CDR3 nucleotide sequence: TGTGCCAGCAGCCTTAGGATGACTGGCGAAAAACTGTTTTTT.

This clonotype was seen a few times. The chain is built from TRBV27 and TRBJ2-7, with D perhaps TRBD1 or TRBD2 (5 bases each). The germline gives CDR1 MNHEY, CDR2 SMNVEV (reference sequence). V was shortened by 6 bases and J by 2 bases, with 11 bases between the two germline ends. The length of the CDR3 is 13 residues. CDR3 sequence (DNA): TGTGCCAGCAGCCGAGTGGGGGCCTACGAGCAGTACTTC. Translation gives CASSRVGAYEQYF.